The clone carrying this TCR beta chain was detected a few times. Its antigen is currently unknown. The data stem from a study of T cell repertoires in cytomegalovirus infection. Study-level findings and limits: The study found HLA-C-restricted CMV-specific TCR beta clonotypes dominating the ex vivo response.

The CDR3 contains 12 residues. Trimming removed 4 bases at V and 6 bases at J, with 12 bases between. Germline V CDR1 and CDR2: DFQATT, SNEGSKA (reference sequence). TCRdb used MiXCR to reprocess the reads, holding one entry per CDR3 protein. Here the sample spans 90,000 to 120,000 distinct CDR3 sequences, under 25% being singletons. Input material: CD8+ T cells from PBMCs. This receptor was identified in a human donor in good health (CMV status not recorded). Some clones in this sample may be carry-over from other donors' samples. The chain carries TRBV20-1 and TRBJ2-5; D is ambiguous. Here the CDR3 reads CSATIDGKTQYF. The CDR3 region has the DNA TGCAGTGCTACGATAGACGGAAAGACCCAGTACTTC.